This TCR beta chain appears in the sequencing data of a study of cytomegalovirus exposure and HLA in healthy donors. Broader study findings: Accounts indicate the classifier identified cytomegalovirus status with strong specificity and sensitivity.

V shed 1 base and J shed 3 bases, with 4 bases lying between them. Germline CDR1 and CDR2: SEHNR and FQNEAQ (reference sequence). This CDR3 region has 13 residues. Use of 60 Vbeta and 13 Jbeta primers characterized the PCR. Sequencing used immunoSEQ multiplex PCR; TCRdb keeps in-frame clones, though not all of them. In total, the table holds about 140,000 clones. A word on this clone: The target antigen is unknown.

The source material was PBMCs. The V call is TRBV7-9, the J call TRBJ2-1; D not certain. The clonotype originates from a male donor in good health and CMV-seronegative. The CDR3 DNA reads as TGTGCCAGCAGCTTAGACAACTACAATGAGCAGTTCTTC. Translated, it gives CASSLDNYNEQFF. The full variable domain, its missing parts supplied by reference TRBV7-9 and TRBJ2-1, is DTGVSQNPRHKITKRGQNVTFRCDPISEHNRLYWYRQTLGQGPEFLTYFQNEAQLEKSRLLSDRFSAERPKGSFSTLEIQRTEQGDSAMYLCASSLDNYNEQFFGPGTRLTVL.